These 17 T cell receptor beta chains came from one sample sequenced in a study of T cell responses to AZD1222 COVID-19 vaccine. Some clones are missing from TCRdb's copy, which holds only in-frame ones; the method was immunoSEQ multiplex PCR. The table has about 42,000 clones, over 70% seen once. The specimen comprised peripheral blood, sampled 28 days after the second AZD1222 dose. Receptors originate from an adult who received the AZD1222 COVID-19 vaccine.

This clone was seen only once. CDR3 loop: CASSGQGNEQFF. CDR3 DNA sequence: TGCGCCAGCAGCGGGCAGGGGAACGAGCAGTTCTTC. The V gene is TRBV5-1, the J gene TRBJ2-1; maybe TRBD1 (6 bases). This CDR3 is 12 amino acids long. The V gene lost 4 bases and the J gene lost 10 bases, with 12 bases spanning the gap. CDR1 SGHRS and CDR2 YFSETQ come from the germline V gene.

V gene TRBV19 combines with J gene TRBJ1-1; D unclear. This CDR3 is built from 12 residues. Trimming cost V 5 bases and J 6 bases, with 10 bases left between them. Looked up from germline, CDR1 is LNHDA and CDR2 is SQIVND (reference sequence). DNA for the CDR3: TGTGCCAGTAGTCTCCCGGGCCCTGAAGCTTTCTTT. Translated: CASSLPGPEAFF. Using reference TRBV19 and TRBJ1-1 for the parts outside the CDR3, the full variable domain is DGGITQSPKYLFRKEGQNVTLSCEQNLNHDAMYWYRQDPGQGLRLIYYSQIVNDFQKGDIAEGYSVSREKKESFPLTVTSAQKNPTAFYLCASSLPGPEAFFGQGTRLTVV.

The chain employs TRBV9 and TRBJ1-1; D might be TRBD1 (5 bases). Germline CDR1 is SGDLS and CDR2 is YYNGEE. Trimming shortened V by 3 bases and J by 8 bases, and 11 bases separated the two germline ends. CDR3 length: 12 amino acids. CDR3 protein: CASSGGDREAFF. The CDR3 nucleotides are TGTGCCAGCAGCGGGGGGGATCGGGAAGCTTTCTTT.

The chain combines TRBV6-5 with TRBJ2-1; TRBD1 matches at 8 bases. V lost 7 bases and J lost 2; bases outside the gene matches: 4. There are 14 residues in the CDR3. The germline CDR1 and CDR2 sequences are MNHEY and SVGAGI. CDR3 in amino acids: CASTDREPYNEQFF. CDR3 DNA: TGTGCCAGCACGGACAGGGAACCCTACAATGAGCAGTTCTTC.

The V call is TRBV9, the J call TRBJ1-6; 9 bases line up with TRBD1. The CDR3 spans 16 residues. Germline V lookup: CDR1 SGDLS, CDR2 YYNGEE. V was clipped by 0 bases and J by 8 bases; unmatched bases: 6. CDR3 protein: CASSVASGQGDSPLHF. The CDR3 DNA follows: TGTGCCAGCAGCGTAGCCTCGGGACAGGGAGATTCACCCCTCCACTTT.

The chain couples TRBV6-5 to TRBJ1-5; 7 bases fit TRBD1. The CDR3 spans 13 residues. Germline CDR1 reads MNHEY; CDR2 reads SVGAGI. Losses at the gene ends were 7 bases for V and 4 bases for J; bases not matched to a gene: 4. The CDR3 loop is CASIGTDNQPQHF. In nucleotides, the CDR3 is TGTGCCAGCATAGGGACAGATAATCAGCCCCAGCATTTT.

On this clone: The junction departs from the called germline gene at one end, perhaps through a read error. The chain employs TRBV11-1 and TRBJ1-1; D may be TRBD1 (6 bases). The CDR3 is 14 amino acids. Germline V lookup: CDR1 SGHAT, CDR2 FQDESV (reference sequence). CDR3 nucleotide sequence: TGTGCCAACAGCTTAGGGACAAGAAACACTGAAGCTTTCTTT. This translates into CANSLGTRNTEAFF. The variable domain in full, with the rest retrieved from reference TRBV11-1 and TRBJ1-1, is EAEVAQSPRYKITEKSQAVAFWCDPISGHATLYWYRQILGQGPELLVQFQDESVVDDSQLPKDRFSAERLKGVDSTLKIQPAELGDSAMYLCANSLGTRNTEAFFGQGTRLTVV.

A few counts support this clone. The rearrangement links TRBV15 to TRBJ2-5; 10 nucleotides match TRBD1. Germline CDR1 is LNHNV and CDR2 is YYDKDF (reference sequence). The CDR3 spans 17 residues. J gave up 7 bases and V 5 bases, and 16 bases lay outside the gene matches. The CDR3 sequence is CATSRGTGTGALLTQYF. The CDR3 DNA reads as TGTGCCACCAGCCGAGGCACCGGGACAGGGGCCCTCTTGACCCAGTACTTC.

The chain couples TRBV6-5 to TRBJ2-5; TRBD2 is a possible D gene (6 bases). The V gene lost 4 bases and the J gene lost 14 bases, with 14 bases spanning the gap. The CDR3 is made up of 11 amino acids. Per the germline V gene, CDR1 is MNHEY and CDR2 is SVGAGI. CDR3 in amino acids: CASSSAGTQYF. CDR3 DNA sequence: TGTGCCAGCAGTTCGGCAGGGACTCAATACTTC.

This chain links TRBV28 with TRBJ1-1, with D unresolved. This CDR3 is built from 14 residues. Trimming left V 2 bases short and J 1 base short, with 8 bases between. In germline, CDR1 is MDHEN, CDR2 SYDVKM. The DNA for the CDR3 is TGTGCCAGCAGTTTACTGGGCAGGAACACTGAAGCTTTCTTT. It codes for CASSLLGRNTEAFF.

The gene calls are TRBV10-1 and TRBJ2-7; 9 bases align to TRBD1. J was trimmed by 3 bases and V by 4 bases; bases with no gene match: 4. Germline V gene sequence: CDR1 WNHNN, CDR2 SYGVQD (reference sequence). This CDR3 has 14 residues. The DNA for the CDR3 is TGCGCCAGCAGTGCGCGGGGACAGGGCTACGAGCAGTACTTC. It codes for CASSARGQGYEQYF.

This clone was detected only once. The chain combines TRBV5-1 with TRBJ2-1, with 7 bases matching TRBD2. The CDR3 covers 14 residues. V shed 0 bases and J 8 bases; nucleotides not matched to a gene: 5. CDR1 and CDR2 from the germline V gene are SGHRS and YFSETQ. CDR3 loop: CASSLDTGGDEQFF. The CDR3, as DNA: TGCGCCAGCAGCTTGGACACGGGAGGCGATGAGCAGTTCTTC.

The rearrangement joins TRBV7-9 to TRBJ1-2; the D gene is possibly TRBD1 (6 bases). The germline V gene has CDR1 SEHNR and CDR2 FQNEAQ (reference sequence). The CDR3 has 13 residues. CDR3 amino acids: CAAGGDANYGYTF. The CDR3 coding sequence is TGTGCAGCCGGGGGCGATGCTAACTATGGCTACACCTTC.

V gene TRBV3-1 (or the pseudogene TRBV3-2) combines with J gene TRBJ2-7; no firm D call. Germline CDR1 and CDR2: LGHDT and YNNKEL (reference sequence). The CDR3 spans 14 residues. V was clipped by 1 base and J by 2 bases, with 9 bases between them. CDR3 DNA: TGTGCCAGCAGCCAAGGCCAGCTGGCCTACGAGCAGTACTTC. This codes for CASSQGQLAYEQYF.

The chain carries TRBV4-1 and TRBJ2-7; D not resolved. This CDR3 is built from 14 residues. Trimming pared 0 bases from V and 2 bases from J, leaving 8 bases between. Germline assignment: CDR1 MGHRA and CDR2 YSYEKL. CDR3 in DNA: TGCGCCAGCAGCCAAGATCAGCAGGCCTACGAGCAGTACTTC. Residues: CASSQDQQAYEQYF.

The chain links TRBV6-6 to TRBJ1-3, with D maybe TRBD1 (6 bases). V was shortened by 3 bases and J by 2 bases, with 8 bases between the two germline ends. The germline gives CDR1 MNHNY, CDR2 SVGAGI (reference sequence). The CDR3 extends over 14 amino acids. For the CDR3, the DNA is TGTGCCAGCAGTTATTCAGGGGCTGGAAACACCATATATTTT. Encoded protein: CASSYSGAGNTIYF.

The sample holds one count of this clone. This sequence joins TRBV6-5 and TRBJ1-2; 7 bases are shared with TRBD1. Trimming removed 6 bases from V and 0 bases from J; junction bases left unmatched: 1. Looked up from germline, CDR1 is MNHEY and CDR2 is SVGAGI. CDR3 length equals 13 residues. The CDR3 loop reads CASRGTANYGYTF. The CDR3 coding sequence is TGTGCCAGCAGGGGGACAGCTAACTATGGCTACACCTTC.